This is a list of T cell receptor beta chains from one sample in a study of T cell responses to AZD1222 COVID-19 vaccine. Some clones are missing from TCRdb's copy, which holds only in-frame ones; the method was immunoSEQ multiplex PCR. The table records approximately 180,000 clones, approximately 92% of them present only once. The material was peripheral blood, obtained 28 days after the second dose of the MenACWY control vaccine. All receptors come from an adult who received the MenACWY meningococcal vaccine as a control. CDR3s include the opening cysteine and the closing phenylalanine or tryptophan. Fields, in order: clone size, V gene, J gene, D gene, CDR3 DNA, CDR3 protein. A D gene is named only where the DNA matches it firmly. Size values are once, few and many counts, or a class for expanded clones, and some rows have none.

>NA|TRBV19|TRBJ1-2|NA
TGTGCCAGTAGTCCCCAGGACTCCCGGGGGGGCGGCTACACCTTC
CASSPQDSRGGGYTF
>NA|TRBV6-5|TRBJ1-2|NA
TGTGCCAGCACCAAGGGGGGGGCAGCGACGGGAGGCTACACCTTC
CASTKGGAATGGYTF
>NA|TRBV5-1|TRBJ2-2|TRBD2
TGCGCCAGCAGCCTAACGGGGGAGGGGAACACCGGGGAGCTGTTTTTT
CASSLTGEGNTGELFF
>NA|TRBV30|TRBJ2-1|NA
TGTGCCCAAGGGGAATTTGAGCAGTTCTTC
CAQGEFEQFF
>NA|TRBV6-4|TRBJ1-3|NA
TGTGCCAGCAGTTCCTATCCTGGAAACACCATATATTTT
CASSSYPGNTIYF
>NA|TRBV6-5|TRBJ2-5|NA
TGTGCCACCACGGAAGAGACCCAGTACTTC
CATTEETQYF
>NA|TRBV10-3|TRBJ1-1|TRBD1
TGTGCCATCAGTGACCCGGGACAGATGAACACTGAAGCTTTCTTT
CAISDPGQMNTEAFF
>NA|TRBV7-2|TRBJ1-5|TRBD1
TGTGCCAGCAGCCGTGACAGGGCGGCTCAGCCCCAGCATTTT
CASSRDRAAQPQHF
>NA|TRBV10-3|TRBJ1-4|TRBD1
TGTGCCATCAGTGAGTCCCGACAGGGGGTAGATGAAAAACTGTTTTTT
CAISESRQGVDEKLFF
>once|TRBV5-1|TRBJ1-4|TRBD1
TGCGCCAGCAGCCAGGGACAGGGACCTAATGAAAAACTGTTTTTT
CASSQGQGPNEKLFF
>NA|TRBV6-5|TRBJ1-6|NA
TGTGCCAGCAGCAACGACAGAGGGTCTAATTCACCCCTCCACTTT
CASSNDRGSNSPLHF
>NA|TRBV2|TRBJ2-7|NA
TGTGCCAGCAGTGCGGCGACCTACGAGACCTACGAGCAGTACTTC
CASSAATYETYEQYF
>medium-sized|TRBV30|TRBJ1-1|TRBD1
TGTGCCGGGTTACCCGAGGACAGGGGGGACACTGAAGCTTTCTTT
CAGLPEDRGDTEAFF
>NA|TRBV14|TRBJ1-2|NA
TGTGCCAGCAGCCAAGCAGCAAGAGGGCTAGGCTACACCTTC
CASSQAARGLGYTF
>NA|TRBV5-5|TRBJ1-1|NA
TGTGCCAGCAGCTTACAGGGATGGACTGAAGCTTTCTTT
CASSLQGWTEAFF
>NA|TRBV5-1|TRBJ1-1|NA
TGCGCCAGCAGCTCTTACGGGACCGTGAACACTGAAGCTTTCTTT
CASSSYGTVNTEAFF
>NA|TRBV7-2|TRBJ1-2|NA
TGTGCCAGCAGCCAAATGGGGGGCTCCGGCGGCTACACCTTC
CASSQMGGSGGYTF
>NA|TRBV6-5|TRBJ1-2|NA
TGTGCCAGCAGTTACGACAGGACAGCTCACTATGGCTACACCTTC
CASSYDRTAHYGYTF